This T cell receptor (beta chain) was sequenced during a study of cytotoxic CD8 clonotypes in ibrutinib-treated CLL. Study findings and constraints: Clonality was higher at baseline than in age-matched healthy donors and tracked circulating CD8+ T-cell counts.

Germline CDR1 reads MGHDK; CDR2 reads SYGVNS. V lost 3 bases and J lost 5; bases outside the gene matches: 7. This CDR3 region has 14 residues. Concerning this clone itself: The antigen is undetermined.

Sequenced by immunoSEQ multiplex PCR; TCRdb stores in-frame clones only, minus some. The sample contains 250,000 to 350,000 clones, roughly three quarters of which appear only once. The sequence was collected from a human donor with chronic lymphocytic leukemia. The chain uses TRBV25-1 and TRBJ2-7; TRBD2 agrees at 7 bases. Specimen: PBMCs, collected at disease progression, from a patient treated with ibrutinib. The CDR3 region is CASSDPGRGNEQYF. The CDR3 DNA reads TGTGCCAGCAGTGACCCGGGGAGGGGAAACGAGCAGTACTTC.